Reported below is one TCR beta chain. Its antigen is unknown. The CDR3 covers 13 residues. Trimming pared 4 bases from V and 4 bases from J, leaving 8 bases between. The germline V gene encodes CDR1 LGHDT and CDR2 YNNKEL (reference sequence). Cells were stimulated with overlapping HIV-1 Gag 15-mer peptides. Sorted nonresponding memory CD4+ T cells were CD40L-negative, CD69-negative, CD45RO-high. Undetectable plasma HIV-1 RNA below 50 copies/mL lasted at least 4 years. The immunoSEQ assay was version 4, run in survey mode. Here immunoSEQ multiplex PCR was the method, and the copy in TCRdb shows in-frame clones only, minus some. The table records roughly 60,000 clones, just under 75% of them present only once. This specimen comes from a study of persistence of HIV-infected CD4 T cells. Study information: Blood samples, up to roughly 180 mL, came from multiple time points, except a couple of leukapheresis donors sampled once.

Study outcomes and limitations: TCRbeta richness was lower in CMV- and Gag-responding cells than in anti-CD3/anti-CD28-responding cells.

This chain joins TRBV3-1 (or the pseudogene TRBV3-2) and TRBJ2-1, with D perhaps matching TRBD2 (6 bases). The sample consisted of CD4+ T cells sorted from PBMCs after roughly 18-hour stimulation, taken from a patient who received antiretroviral therapy. This clonotype originated in an adult man with HIV who was CMV-seropositive. In DNA, the CDR3 is TGTGCCAGCAGCCGGGGGACTTACAATGAGCAGTTCTTC. This encodes CASSRGTYNEQFF.